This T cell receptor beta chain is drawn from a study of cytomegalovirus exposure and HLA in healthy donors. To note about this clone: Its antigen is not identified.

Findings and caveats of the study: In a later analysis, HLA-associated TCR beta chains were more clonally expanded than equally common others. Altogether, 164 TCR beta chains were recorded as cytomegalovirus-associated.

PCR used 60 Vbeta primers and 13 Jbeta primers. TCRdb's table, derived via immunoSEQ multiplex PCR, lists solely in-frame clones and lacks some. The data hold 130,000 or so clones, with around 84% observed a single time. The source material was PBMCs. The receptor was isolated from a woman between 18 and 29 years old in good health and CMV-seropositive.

CDR3 amino acids: CASSIGQYHEKLFF. The CDR3, as DNA: TGTGCCAGTAGTATCGGACAGTACCACGAAAAACTGTTTTTT. V and J are TRBV19 and TRBJ1-4; maybe TRBD1 (6 bases). Germline CDR1 LNHDA, CDR2 SQIVND (reference sequence). The length of the CDR3 is 14 residues. V was clipped by 3 bases and J by 8 bases, with 13 bases between them.